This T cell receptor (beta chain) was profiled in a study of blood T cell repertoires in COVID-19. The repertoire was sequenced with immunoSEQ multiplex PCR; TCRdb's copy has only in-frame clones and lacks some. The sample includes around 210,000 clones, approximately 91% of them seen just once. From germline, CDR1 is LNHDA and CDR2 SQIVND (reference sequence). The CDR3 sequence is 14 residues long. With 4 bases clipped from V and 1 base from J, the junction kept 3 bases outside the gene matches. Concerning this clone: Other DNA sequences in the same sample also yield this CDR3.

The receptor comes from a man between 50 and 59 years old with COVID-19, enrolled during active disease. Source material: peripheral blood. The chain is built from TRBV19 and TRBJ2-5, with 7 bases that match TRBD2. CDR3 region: CASSTTGGQETQYF. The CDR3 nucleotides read TGTGCCAGTAGTACGACGGGGGGCCAAGAGACCCAGTACTTC.